This TCR beta chain is from a study of blood T cell repertoires in COVID-19. Background on the study: The samples span acute and convalescent COVID-19 from the United States, Italy and Spain.

How the authors handled the data: Reference gene primer amplification gave estimated nucleated cell counts. Only in-frame clones appear in the TCRdb table, and some are missing; sequencing was by immunoSEQ multiplex PCR. The DNA gave D and trimming, while V, J and clone size come from that table. The table includes around 160,000 clones, approximately 80% detected once. Researchers sorted participants into cohorts using their self-reported clinical history. The V gene end was trimmed by 1 base and the J gene end by 0 bases; junction bases not matched to a gene: 3. Per the germline V gene, CDR1 is MDHEN and CDR2 is SYDVKM. This CDR3 spans 16 amino acids.

This chain connects TRBV28 to TRBJ2-7, with TRBD2 matching 10 bases. The receptor's source is a man between 50 and 59 years old who had recovered from COVID-19. Sequencing input: PBMCs or T cells enriched from blood (not recorded which). The CDR3 reads CASSLLASGSSYEQYF. The CDR3 DNA follows: TGTGCCAGCAGTTTATTAGCTAGCGGGAGCTCCTACGAGCAGTACTTC. The full variable domain, its missing parts supplied by reference TRBV28 and TRBJ2-7, is DVKVTQSSRYLVKRTGEKVFLECVQDMDHENMFWYRQDPGLGLRLIYFSYDVKMKEKGDIPEGYSVSREKKERFSLILESASTNQTSMYLCASSLLASGSSYEQYFGPGTRLTVT.